This T cell receptor (beta chain) was observed in a study of tumor and adjacent non-tumor tissue in lung cancer. Across the study: Samples averaged roughly 4.2 million productive TCRbeta reads each.

Germline V gene sequence: CDR1 MGHRA, CDR2 YSYEKL. The CDR3 extends over 17 amino acids. Between the trimmed V and J ends, which lost 7 bases and 0 bases, there was a span of 19 bases. TCRbeta libraries were built with three rounds of nested PCR, modified from ARM-PCR. TCRdb reprocessed the multiplex PCR reads via MiXCR and lists one record per CDR3 protein. This table has under 140,000 distinct CDR3 sequences, approximately 87% appearing once. The template was RNA from unsorted bulk tissue. V usage is TRBV4-1 and J usage is TRBJ1-5, with D hard to call. The material sequenced was lung tumor tissue. The clonotype comes from a man between 70 and 80 years old with non-small cell lung cancer. The CDR3 region is CASTKYLTGDSNQPQHF. CDR3 sequence (DNA): TGCGCCAGCACCAAGTATCTGACTGGGGATAGCAATCAGCCCCAGCATTTT.